Included here is one T cell receptor (beta chain) sequence, with context. As yet, its antigen is unknown. This entry belongs to a study of cytomegalovirus exposure and HLA in healthy donors. Study-wide context: T cells numbering around 190 million yielded roughly 120 million unique TCR beta sequences in an earlier analysis. Among the 350 to 400 donors who were genotyped, approximately 84% fell in the genetic ancestry cluster that is associated with self-reported Caucasian donors. General study points: Researchers counted around 170 TCR beta chains as cytomegalovirus-associated.

Primers for the PCR totalled 60 Vbeta and 13 Jbeta. The assay was immunoSEQ multiplex PCR, and TCRdb's table has in-frame clones only and misses some. The table lists about 120,000 clones, 50% to 75% of them singletons. The CDR3 runs 14 residues. Germline lookup yields CDR1 MNHNY and CDR2 SVGAGI (reference sequence). V lost 4 bases, J lost 0 bases, and 1 base stayed unmatched. Sequenced input: PBMCs. This clonotype originated in a woman between 40 and 55 years old in good health and CMV-seropositive. This rearrangement joins TRBV6-6 to TRBJ2-3; 7 positions agree with TRBD1. DNA of the CDR3: TGTGCCAGCAGTTCGGGACAGAGCACAGATACGCAGTATTTT. Its translation is CASSSGQSTDTQYF.